Below, one TCR beta chain is given with its context. The assay was immunoSEQ multiplex PCR, and TCRdb's table has in-frame clones only and misses some. The top ten hold about 0.8% of the sample, which has approximately 29,000 clones, 90% to 95% seen once. This record belongs to a study of blood T cell repertoires in COVID-19. The CDR3 covers 14 residues. Trimming took 6 bases from V and 2 from J, leaving 13 bases between them. Germline CDR1 LGHNT, CDR2 FRNRAP. Seattle's enrolled individuals joined amid active infection and were then monitored longitudinally. This receptor was identified in a woman in her seventies with COVID-19, enrolled during active disease. The sample consisted of peripheral blood. The chain couples TRBV12-5 to TRBJ2-5; D is possibly TRBD1 (6 bases). The CDR3 is CASGKDSQQETQYF. Written as DNA, the CDR3 is TGTGCTAGTGGGAAGGACAGCCAACAAGAGACCCAGTACTTC.